Shown below are 5 T cell receptor beta chains from a single sample sequenced in a study of T cells in Graves' hyperthyroidism and ophthalmopathy. The source material, RNA transcripts, was used to amplify TCR beta CDR3 regions. First-round RT-PCR with HTBI primers amplified the TCR CDR3 region. TCRdb used MiXCR to reprocess the multiplex PCR reads, holding one entry per CDR3 protein. The top ten hold around 7.7% of the sample, which has 600,000 to 900,000 distinct CDR3 sequences, 15% to 20% seen once. Material: blood. Receptor source: a man younger than 35 with Graves' hyperthyroidism.

This clonotype was seen many times. This chain uses TRBV30 with TRBJ2-7, with D perhaps TRBD1 or TRBD2 (6 bases each). The CDR3 consists of 13 residues. Germline V lookup: CDR1 GTSNPN, CDR2 SVGIG (reference sequence). V was clipped by 0 bases and J by 2 bases, with 8 bases between them. The CDR3 DNA sequence: TGTGCCTGGAGTGTGGGGGGCGCCTACGAGCAGTACTTC. This gives the protein CAWSVGGAYEQYF.

This chain links TRBV19 with TRBJ1-4; 7 bases map to TRBD1. J was trimmed by 3 bases and V by 5 bases; bases with no gene match: 3. The CDR3 extends over 14 amino acids. Germline V lookup: CDR1 LNHDA, CDR2 SQIVND (reference sequence). This CDR3 is CASSGGQPNEKLFF. The CDR3 DNA sequence: TGTGCCAGTAGTGGGGGACAGCCTAATGAAAAACTGTTTTTT.

This clonotype was seen a few times. The V call is TRBV20-1, the J call TRBJ2-2, with TRBD1 identical over 10 bases. J lost 4 bases, V lost 0 bases, and 8 bases had no gene match. Germline loops: CDR1 DFQATT, CDR2 SNEGSKA (reference sequence). The CDR3 is 17 amino acids. The CDR3 protein is CSARDHGDRGVTGELFF. The CDR3 coding sequence is TGCAGTGCTAGAGATCACGGGGACAGGGGCGTCACCGGGGAGCTGTTTTTT.

This clonotype was detected a few times. The V gene is TRBV28, the J gene TRBJ1-2; TRBD1 matches at 7 bases. CDR3 length equals 17 residues. V lost 2 bases and J lost 4; bases outside the gene matches: 13. CDR1 MDHEN and CDR2 SYDVKM come from the germline V gene. CDR3 sequence reads: CASSLPPPGGGGYGYTF. CDR3 in DNA: TGTGCCAGCAGTTTACCCCCCCCAGGGGGGGGGGGCTATGGCTACACCTTC.

The sample holds a few counts of this clonotype. The J gene is TRBJ2-3, the V gene TRBV24-1; TRBD2 aligns across 7 bases. The CDR3 has 15 residues. Per the germline V gene, CDR1 is KGHDR and CDR2 is SFDVKD. The trim removed 3 bases at V and 2 bases at J, leaving 4 bases unmatched. The CDR3 DNA reads TGTGCCACCAGTGATGAGGGACTACTCACAGATACGCAGTATTTT. This translates into CATSDEGLLTDTQYF.